The sequence of this T cell receptor beta chain was determined in a study of CD8+CD57+ T cells in acquired aplastic anemia. Previously, flow cytometry had revealed CD8+CD57+ cell expansion in the patients chosen for sequencing. Therapy had not been given to patients before blood sampling. Germline V gene lookup returns CDR1 KGHDR and CDR2 SFDVKD. The CDR3 has 15 residues. The ends were cut back, 11 bases at V and 3 bases at J, with 19 bases in the middle. Genomic DNA, serving as template, underwent TCR beta VDJ and CDR3 profiling. MiXCR, run by TCRdb on the reads, gives a single entry per CDR3 protein. This sample has some 200,000 distinct CDR3 sequences, with just under 50% found just once. This clonotype was counted once. Its specificity is not known. The study's findings and limits: Overlap between patients and controls comprised about 30 CD8+ CDR3 sequences.

The sequencing input was sorted CD4+, CD8+, or CD8+CD57+ T cells (not recorded which) from PBMCs. The source of this sequence is a human donor with aplastic anemia. The chain recombines TRBV24-1 with TRBJ1-5; tentatively, D is TRBD1 (5 bases). In DNA form, the CDR3 reads TGTGCCAGCAGCCGGGCCGCAGGGAACAATCAGCCCCAGCATTTT. It is translated as CASSRAAGNNQPQHF.